These T cell receptor beta chains were read from a single sample in a study of OX40 agonist ivuxolimab in advanced cancers. Sequenced by immunoSEQ multiplex PCR; TCRdb stores in-frame clones only, minus some. The sample lists under 75,000 clones, around 81% occurring once. Material: CD4+ or CD8+ T cells sorted from blood, obtained in a trial of the OX40 agonist ivuxolimab. Receptors were obtained from an adult with an advanced solid tumor such as melanoma, head and neck, liver or kidney cancer. The CDR3 runs from the conserved cysteine through the conserved F or W. Fields, in order: clone size, V gene, D gene, J gene, CDR3 DNA, CDR3 protein. D genes are given only for firm matches. Size values are once, few and many counts, or a class for expanded clones, and some rows have none.

>-|TRBV5-4|-|TRBJ1-1
TGTGCCAGCACCCGGGACCGCGGCACTGAAGCTTTCTTT
CASTRDRGTEAFF
>few|TRBV30|-|TRBJ1-4
TGTGCCTGGACCCCGGGGCGGAATCAAGGGGAAAAACTGTTTTTT
CAWTPGRNQGEKLFF
>few|TRBV30|TRBD1|TRBJ1-3
TGTGCCTGGATGACAGGGGGAGGAAACACCATATATTTT
CAWMTGGGNTIYF
>-|TRBV7-9|-|TRBJ2-5
TGTGCCAGCAGCTTACTACATCACCAAGAGACCCAGTACTTC
CASSLLHHQETQYF
>few|TRBV30|-|TRBJ1-6
TGTGCCTGGAGTGGAGAACGCCTGGCAACTTCACCCCTCCACTTT
CAWSGERLATSPLHF
>-|TRBV2|TRBD1|TRBJ1-5
TGTGCCAGCAGTGCCCGACAGGGAGGACAGCCCCAGCATTTT
CASSARQGGQPQHF
>-|TRBV15|-|TRBJ2-5
TGTGCCACCAGCAGGGGAACAGGGTTCTTTACAGAGACCCAGTACTTC
CATSRGTGFFTETQYF
>few|TRBV30|-|TRBJ1-6
TGTGCCTGGAGCCGCCAATTAGGAAATTCACCCCTCCACTTT
CAWSRQLGNSPLHF
>-|TRBV2|TRBD2|TRBJ2-3
TGTGCCAGCAGAGGGCGGGGGAGACCAGATACGCAGTATTTT
CASRGRGRPDTQYF
>once|TRBV7-2|-|TRBJ1-5
TGTGCCAGCAGCTTAGCCCCAGGGTCCCCGAATCAGCCCCAGCATTTT
CASSLAPGSPNQPQHF
>-|TRBV6-5|-|TRBJ2-4
TGTGCCAGCAGTCATAAGGGAGGCAAAAACATTCAGTACTTC
CASSHKGGKNIQYF
>-|TRBV6-1|-|TRBJ1-3
TGTGCCAGCAGTGACCCCCGAAACGGAAACACCATATATTTT
CASSDPRNGNTIYF
>-|TRBV2|-|TRBJ2-7
TGTGCCAGCACCCTCCGGGAAAACTACGAGCAGTACTTC
CASTLRENYEQYF